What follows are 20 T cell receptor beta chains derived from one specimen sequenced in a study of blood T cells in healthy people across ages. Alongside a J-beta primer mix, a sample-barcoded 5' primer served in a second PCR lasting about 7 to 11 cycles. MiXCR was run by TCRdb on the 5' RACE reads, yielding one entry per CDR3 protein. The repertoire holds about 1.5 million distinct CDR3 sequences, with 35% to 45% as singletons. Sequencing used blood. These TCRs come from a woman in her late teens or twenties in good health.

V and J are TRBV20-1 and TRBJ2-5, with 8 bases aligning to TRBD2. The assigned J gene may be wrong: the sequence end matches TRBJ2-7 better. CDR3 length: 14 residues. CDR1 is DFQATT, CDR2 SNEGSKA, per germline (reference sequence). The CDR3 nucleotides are TGCAGTGCCGCAAAACACGGGGGGGTGTACGAGCAGTACTTC. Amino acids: CSAAKHGGVYEQYF.

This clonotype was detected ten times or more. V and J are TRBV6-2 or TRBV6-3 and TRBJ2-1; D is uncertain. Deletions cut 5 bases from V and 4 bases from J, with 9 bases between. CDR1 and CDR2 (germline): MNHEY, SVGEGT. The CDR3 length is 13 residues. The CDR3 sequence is CASSRSLYNEQFF. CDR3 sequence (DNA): TGTGCCAGCAGTCGTAGTTTATACAATGAGCAGTTCTTC.

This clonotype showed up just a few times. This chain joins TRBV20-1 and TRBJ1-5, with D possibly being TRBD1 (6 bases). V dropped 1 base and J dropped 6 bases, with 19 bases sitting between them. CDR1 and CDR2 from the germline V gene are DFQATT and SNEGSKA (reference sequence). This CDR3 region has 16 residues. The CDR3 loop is CSARAGRQVASQPQHF. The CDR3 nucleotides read TGCAGTGCTAGAGCTGGGAGACAGGTTGCGAGTCAGCCCCAGCATTTT.

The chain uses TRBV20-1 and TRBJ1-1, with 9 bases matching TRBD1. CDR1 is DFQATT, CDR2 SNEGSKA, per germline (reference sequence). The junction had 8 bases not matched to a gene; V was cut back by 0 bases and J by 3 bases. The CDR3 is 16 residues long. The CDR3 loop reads CSARDRDRETHTEAFF. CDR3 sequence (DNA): TGCAGTGCTAGAGATCGGGACAGGGAAACCCACACTGAAGCTTTCTTT.

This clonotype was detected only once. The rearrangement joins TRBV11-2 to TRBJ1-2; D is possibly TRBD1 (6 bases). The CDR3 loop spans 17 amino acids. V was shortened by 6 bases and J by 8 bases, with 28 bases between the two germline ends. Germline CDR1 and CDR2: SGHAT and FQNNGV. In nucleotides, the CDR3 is TGTGCCAGCAGTTTACGTCCCCGGGACACAACCTCGAGGGGCTACACCTTC. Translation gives CASSLRPRDTTSRGYTF.

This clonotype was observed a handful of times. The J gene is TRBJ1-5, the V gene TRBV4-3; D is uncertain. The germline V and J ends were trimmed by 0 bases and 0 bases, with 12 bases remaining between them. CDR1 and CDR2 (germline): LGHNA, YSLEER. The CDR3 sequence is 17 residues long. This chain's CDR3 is CASSQDRVSYSNQPQHF. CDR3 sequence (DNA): TGCGCCAGCAGCCAAGATCGTGTCAGTTATAGCAATCAGCCCCAGCATTTT.

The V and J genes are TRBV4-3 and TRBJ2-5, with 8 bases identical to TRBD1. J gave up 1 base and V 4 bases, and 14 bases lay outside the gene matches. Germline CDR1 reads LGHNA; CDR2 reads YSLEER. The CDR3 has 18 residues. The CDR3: CASSRLFHRTGLQETQYF. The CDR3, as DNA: TGCGCCAGCAGCCGACTCTTTCACCGGACAGGGCTCCAAGAGACCCAGTACTTC.

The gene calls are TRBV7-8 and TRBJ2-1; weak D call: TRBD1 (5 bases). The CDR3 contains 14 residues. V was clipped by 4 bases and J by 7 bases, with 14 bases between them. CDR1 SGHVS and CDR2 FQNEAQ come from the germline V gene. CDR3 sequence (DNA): TGTGCCAGCAGCTCAATCTATCAGGGTAATGAGCAGTTCTTC. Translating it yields CASSSIYQGNEQFF.

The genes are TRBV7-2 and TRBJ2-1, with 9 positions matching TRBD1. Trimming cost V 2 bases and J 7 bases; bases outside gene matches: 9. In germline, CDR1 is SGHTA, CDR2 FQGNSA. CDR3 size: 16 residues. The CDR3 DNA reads TGTGCCAGCAGCTTAACGGGACAGGGAATTAGTAATGAGCAGTTCTTC. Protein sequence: CASSLTGQGISNEQFF.

CDR3 residues: CATSPLGGDEQFF. CDR3 nucleotides: TGTGCCACCAGTCCCTTAGGGGGTGATGAGCAGTTCTTC. The chain links TRBV24-1 to TRBJ2-1; the D gene is possibly TRBD1 (6 bases). The CDR3 covers 13 residues. Looked up from germline, CDR1 is KGHDR and CDR2 is SFDVKD. V was trimmed by 6 bases and J by 8 bases, leaving 13 bases between them.

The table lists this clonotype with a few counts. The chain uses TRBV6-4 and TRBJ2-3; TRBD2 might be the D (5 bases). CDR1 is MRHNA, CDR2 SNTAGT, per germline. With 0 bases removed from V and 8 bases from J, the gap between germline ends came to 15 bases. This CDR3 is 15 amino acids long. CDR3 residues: CASSDSTTGSGTQYF. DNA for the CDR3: TGTGCCAGCAGTGACTCCACGACTGGGAGTGGTACGCAGTATTTT.

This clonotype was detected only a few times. The CDR3 loop is CASSQTGVETQYF. The CDR3 coding sequence is TGTGCCAGCAGCCAGACAGGGGTGGAGACCCAGTACTTC. This rearrangement joins TRBV6-2 or TRBV6-3 to TRBJ2-5; TRBD1 matches at 8 bases. V gave up 6 bases and J gave up 5 bases; unmatched junction bases: 5. This CDR3 is 13 amino acids long. Per germline, CDR1 MNHEY and CDR2 SVGEGT.

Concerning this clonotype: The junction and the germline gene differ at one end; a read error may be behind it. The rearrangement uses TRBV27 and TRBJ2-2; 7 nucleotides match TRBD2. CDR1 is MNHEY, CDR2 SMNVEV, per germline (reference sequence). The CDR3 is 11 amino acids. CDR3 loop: CTAGVTGELFF. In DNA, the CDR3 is TGCACCGCGGGAGTCACCGGGGAGCTGTTTTTT.

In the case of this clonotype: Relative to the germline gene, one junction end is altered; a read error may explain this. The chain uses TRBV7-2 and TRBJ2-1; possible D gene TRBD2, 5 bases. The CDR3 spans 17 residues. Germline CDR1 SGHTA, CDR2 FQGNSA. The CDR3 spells CVSSLVPPGIQYNEQFF. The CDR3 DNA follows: TGTGTCAGCAGCTTAGTTCCCCCCGGGATTCAATACAATGAGCAGTTCTTC.

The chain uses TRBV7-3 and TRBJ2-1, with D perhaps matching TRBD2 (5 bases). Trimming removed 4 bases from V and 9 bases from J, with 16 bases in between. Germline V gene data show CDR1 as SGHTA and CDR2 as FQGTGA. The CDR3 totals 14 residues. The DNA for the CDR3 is TGTGCCAGCAGCTCTCTCCCTACTAGTTTTGAGCAGTTCTTC. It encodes CASSSLPTSFEQFF.

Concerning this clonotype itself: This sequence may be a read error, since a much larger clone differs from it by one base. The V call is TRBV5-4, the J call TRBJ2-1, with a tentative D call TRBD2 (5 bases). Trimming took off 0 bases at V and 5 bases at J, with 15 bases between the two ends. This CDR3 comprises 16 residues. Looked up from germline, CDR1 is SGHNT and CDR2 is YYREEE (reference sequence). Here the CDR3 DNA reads TGTGCCAGCAGCTTGGGGAGGCCGGATTACAACAATGAGCAGTTCTTC. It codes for CASSLGRPDYNNEQFF. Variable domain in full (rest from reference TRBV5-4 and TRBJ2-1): ETGVTQSPTHLIKTRGQQVTLRCSSQSGHNTVSWYQQALGQGPQFIFQYYREEENGRGNFPPRFSGLQFPNYSSELNVNALELDDSALYLCASSLGRPDYNNEQFFGPGTRLTVL.

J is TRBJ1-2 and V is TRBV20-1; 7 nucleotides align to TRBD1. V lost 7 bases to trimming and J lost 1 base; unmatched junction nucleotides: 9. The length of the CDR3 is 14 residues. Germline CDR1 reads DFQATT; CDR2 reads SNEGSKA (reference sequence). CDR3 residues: CSGKQGGSNYGYTF. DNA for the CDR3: TGCAGTGGAAAGCAGGGGGGGAGTAACTATGGCTACACCTTC.

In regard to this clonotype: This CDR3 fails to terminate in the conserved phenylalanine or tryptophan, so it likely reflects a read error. The CDR3 protein is CALSGTLRYNEQFL. CDR3 DNA sequence: TGTGCCTTAAGCGGGACTCTGCGGTACAATGAGCAGTTCTTG. This chain uses TRBV30 with TRBJ2-1; 7 bases are a match to TRBD2. V gave up 7 bases and J gave up 4 bases; unmatched junction bases: 10. The CDR3 covers 14 residues. Germline CDR1 GTSNPN, CDR2 SVGIG (reference sequence).

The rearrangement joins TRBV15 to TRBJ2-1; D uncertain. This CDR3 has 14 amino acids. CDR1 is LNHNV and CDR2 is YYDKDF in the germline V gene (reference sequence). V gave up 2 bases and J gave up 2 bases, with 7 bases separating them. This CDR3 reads CATSRSETYNEQFF. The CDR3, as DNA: TGTGCCACCAGCAGAAGCGAGACCTACAATGAGCAGTTCTTC. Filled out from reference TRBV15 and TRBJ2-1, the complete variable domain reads DAMVIQNPRYQVTQFGKPVTLSCSQTLNHNVMYWYQQKSSQAPKLLFHYYDKDFNNEADTPDNFQSRRPNTSFCFLDIRSPGLGDTAMYLCATSRSETYNEQFFGPGTRLTVL.

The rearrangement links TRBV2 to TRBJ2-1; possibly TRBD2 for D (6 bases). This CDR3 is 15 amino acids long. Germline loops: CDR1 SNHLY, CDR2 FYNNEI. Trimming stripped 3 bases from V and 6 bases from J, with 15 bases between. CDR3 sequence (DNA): TGTGCCAGCAGTGACATTACGGGAGCCCTCAATGAGCAGTTCTTC. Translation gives CASSDITGALNEQFF. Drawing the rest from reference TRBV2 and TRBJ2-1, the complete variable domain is EPEVTQTPSHQVTQMGQEVILRCVPISNHLYFYWYRQILGQKVEFLVSFYNNEISEKSEIFDDQFSVERPDGSNFTLKIRSTKLEDSAMYFCASSDITGALNEQFFGPGTRLTVL.